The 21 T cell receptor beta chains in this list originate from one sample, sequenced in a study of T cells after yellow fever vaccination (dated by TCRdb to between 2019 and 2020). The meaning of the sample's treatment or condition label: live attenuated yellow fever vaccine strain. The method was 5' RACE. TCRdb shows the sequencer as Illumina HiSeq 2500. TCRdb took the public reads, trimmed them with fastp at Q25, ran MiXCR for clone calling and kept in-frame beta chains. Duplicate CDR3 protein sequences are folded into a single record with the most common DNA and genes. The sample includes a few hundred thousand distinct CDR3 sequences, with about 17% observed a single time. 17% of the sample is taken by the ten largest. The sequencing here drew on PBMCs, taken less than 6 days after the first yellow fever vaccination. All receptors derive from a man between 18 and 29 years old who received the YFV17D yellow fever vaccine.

The CDR3 loop is CASSLEHSGANVLTF. The DNA of the CDR3 is TGTGCCAGCAGCTTAGAACACTCTGGGGCCAACGTCCTGACTTTC. V and J are TRBV7-8 and TRBJ2-6; D remains ambiguous. Trimming left V 1 base short and J 0 bases short, with 4 bases between. The CDR3 runs 15 residues. CDR1 is SGHVS and CDR2 is FQNEAQ in the germline V gene.

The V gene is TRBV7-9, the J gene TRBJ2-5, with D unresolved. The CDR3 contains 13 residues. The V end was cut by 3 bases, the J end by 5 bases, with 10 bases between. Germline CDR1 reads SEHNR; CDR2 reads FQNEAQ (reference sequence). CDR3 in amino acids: CASSFVGSETQYF. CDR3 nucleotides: TGTGCCAGCAGCTTTGTTGGTTCCGAGACCCAGTACTTC.

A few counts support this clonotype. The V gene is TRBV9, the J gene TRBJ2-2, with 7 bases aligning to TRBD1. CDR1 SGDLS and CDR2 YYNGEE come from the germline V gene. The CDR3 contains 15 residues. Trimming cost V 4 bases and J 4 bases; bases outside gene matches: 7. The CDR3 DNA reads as TGTGCCAGCAGCCTAGACAGGGTTAGCACCGGGGAGCTGTTTTTT. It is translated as CASSLDRVSTGELFF.

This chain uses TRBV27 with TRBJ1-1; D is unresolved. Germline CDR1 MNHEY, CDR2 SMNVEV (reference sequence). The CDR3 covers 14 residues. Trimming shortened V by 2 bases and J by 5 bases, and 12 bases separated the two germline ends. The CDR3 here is CASSLIFGGTEAFF. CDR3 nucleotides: TGTGCCAGCAGTTTAATATTTGGTGGGACTGAAGCTTTCTTT.

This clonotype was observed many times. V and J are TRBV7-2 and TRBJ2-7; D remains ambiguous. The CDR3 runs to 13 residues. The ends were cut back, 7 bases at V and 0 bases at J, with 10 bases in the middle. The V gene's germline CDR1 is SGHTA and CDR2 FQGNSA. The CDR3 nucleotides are TGTGCCAGCACCTCCCATCCCTCCTACGAGCAGTACTTC. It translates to CASTSHPSYEQYF.

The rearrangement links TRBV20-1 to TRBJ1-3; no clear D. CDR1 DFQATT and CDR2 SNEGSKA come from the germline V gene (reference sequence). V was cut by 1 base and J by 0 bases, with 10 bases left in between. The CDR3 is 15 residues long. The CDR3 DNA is TGCAGTGCTAGAGGCGGCAGTTTCTCTGGAAACACCATATATTTT. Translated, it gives CSARGGSFSGNTIYF.

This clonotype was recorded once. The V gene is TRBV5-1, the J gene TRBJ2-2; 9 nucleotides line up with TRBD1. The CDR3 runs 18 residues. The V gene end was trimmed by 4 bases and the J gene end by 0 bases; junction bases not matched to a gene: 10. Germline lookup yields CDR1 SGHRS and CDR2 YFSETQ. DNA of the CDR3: TGCGCCAGCAGCACCCCCTCGGGGACAGGGTCGAACACCGGGGAGCTGTTTTTT. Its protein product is CASSTPSGTGSNTGELFF.

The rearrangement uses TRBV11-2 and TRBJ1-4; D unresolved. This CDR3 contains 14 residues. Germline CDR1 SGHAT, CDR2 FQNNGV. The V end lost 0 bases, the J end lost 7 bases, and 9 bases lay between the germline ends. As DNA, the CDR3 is TGTGCCAGCAGCTTAGATCGGGTAGCTGAAAAACTGTTTTTT. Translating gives CASSLDRVAEKLFF.

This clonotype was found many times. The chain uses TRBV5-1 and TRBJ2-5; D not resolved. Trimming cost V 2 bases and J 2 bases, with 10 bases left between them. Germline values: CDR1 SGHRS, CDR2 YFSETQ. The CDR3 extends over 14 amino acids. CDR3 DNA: TGCGCCAGCAGCTTCCCGACCAAGCAAGAGACCCAGTACTTC. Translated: CASSFPTKQETQYF.

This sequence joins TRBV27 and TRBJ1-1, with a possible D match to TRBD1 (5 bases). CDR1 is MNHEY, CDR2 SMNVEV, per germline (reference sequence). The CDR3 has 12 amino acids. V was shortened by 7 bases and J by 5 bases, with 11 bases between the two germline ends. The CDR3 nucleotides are TGTGCCAGCACCTCCGGGGGTACTGAAGCTTTCTTT. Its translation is CASTSGGTEAFF.

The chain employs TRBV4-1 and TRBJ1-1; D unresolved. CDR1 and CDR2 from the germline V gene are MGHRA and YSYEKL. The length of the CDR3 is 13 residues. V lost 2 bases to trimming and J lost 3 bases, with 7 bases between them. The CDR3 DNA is TGCGCCAGCAGCCAAAGGACCGACACTGAAGCTTTCTTT. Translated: CASSQRTDTEAFF.

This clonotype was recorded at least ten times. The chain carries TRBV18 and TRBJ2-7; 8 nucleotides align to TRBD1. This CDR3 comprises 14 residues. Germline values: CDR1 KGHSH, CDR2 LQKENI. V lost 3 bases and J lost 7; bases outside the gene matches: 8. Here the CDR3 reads CASSPSQGAGEQYF. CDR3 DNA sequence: TGTGCCAGCTCACCGAGCCAGGGGGCGGGGGAGCAGTACTTC.

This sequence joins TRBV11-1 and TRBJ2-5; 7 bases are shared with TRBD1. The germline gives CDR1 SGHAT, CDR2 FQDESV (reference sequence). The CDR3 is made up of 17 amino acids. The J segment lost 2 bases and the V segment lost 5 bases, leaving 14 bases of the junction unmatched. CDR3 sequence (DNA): TGTGCCAGCAGCACCGACAGGGTGAGGGGGTTACAAGAGACCCAGTACTTC. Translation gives CASSTDRVRGLQETQYF.

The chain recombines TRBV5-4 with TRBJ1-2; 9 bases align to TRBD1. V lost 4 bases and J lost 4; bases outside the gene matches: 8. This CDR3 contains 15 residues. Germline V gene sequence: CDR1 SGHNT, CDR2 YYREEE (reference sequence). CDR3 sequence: CASSPGGTGLYGYTF. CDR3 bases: TGTGCCAGCAGCCCGGGGGGGACAGGGCTCTATGGCTACACCTTC.

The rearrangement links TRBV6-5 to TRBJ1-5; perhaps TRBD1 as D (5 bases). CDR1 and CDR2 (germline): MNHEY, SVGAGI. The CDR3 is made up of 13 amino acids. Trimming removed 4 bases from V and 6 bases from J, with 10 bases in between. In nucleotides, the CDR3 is TGTGCCAGCAGTTTGGGCAGGGTTCAGCCCCAGCATTTT. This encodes CASSLGRVQPQHF.

CDR3 loop: CASSFSWGEGTDTQYF. CDR3 in DNA: TGTGCCAGCAGCTTTTCCTGGGGGGAGGGCACAGATACGCAGTATTTT. The chain is built from TRBV5-4 and TRBJ2-3; TRBD2 might be the D (6 bases). CDR3 length: 16 amino acids. V lost 2 bases and J lost 1, with 14 bases in between. Germline V gives CDR1 SGHNT, CDR2 YYREEE (reference sequence).

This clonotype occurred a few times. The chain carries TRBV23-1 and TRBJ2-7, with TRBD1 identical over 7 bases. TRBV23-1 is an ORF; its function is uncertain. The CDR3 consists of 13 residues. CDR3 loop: CAQPGTELHEQYF. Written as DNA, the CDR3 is TGCGCTCAACCCGGGACAGAGCTTCACGAGCAGTACTTC.

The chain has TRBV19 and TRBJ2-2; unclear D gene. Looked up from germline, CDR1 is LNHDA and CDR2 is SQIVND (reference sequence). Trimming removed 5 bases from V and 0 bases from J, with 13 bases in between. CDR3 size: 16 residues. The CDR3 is CASSRLQNSNTGELFF. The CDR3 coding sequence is TGTGCCAGTAGTCGACTCCAGAATTCGAACACCGGGGAGCTGTTTTTT.

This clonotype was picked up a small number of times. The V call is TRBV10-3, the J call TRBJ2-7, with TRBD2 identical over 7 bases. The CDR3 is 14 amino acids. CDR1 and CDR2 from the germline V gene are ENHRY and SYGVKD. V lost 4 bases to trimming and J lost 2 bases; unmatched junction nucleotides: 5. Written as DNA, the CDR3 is TGTGCCATCAGTGTTGGCGGGGGTGCCTACGAGCAGTACTTC. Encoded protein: CAISVGGGAYEQYF.

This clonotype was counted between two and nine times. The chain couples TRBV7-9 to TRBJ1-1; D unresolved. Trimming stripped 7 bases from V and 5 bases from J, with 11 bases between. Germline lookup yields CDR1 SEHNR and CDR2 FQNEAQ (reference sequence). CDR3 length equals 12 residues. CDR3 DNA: TGTGCCAGCACTATTACGGTGACTGAAGCTTTCTTT. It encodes CASTITVTEAFF.

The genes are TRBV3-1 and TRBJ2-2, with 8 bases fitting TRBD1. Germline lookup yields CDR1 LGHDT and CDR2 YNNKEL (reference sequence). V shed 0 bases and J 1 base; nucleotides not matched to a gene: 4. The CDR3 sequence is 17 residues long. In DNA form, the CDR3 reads TGTGCCAGCAGCCAAGACTTAGGGACAGGGAACACCGGGGAGCTGTTTTTT. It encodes CASSQDLGTGNTGELFF.